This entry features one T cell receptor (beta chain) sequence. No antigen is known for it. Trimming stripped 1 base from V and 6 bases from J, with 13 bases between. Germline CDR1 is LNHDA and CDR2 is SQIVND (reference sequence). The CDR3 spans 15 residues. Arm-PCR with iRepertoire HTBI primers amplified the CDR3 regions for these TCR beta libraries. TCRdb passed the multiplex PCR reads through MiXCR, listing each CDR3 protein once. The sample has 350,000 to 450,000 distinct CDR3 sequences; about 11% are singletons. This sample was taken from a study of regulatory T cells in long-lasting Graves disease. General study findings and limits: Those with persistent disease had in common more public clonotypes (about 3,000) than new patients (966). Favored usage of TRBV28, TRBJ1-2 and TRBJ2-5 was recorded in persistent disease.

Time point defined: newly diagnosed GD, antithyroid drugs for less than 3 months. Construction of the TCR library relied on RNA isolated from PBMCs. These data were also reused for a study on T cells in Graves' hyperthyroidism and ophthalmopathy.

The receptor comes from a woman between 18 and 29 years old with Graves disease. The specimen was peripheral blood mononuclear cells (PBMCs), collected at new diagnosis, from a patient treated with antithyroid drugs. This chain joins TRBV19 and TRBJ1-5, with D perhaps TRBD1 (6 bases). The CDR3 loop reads CASSIVSGGSQPQHF. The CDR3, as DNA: TGTGCCAGTAGTATAGTATCGGGGGGCAGTCAGCCCCAGCATTTT.